Below, 19 T cell receptor beta chains from the same sample are listed, as sequenced in a study of tumor-infiltrating lymphocytes in primary liver carcinoma. Priming with a constant-region primer yielded TCR beta cDNA from 400 to 550 ng total RNA. Libraries of TCR beta came from three nested multiplex PCR rounds with slightly modified ARM-PCR. TRBV1-TRBV30 forward and Cbeta reverse primers drove the first two approximately 11-cycle rounds. MiXCR was run by TCRdb on the multiplex PCR reads, yielding one entry per CDR3 protein. The sample has 70,000 to 75,000 distinct CDR3 sequences, about 72% seen once; the top ten hold around a quarter. Scientists recovered RNA and DNA together from roughly 20-30 mg of unsorted bulk tissue. Sequencing was carried out using liver tumor tissue from sampling region 4. Subset in this sample: tumor region T4, right-lateral pole. These receptors all come from a man in his forties with primary liver carcinoma and hepatitis B virus infection.

In this sample, this clonotype turned up once. A much larger clonotype is one base distant, so this may be a read error. The chain has TRBV30 and TRBJ2-5, with D perhaps TRBD2 (6 bases). CDR3 length equals 16 residues. V was cut by 7 bases and J by 2 bases, with 23 bases left in between. The germline CDR1 and CDR2 sequences are GTSNPN and SVGIG (reference sequence). The CDR3 spells CAFHHRTVSGQETQYF. The CDR3 DNA reads as TGTGCCTTTCACCACCGTACGGTTAGCGGACAAGAGACCCAGTACTTC.

This chain uses TRBV28 with TRBJ2-4; D may be TRBD2 (5 bases). Trimming cost V 9 bases and J 1 base, with 10 bases left between them. The CDR3 spans 13 residues. Germline-derived CDR1 and CDR2 are MDHEN and SYDVKM. CDR3 sequence reads: CASIAPAKNIQYF. CDR3 bases: TGTGCCAGTATAGCGCCGGCCAAAAACATTCAGTACTTC. The whole variable domain, remainder taken from reference TRBV28 and TRBJ2-4, is DVKVTQSSRYLVKRTGEKVFLECVQDMDHENMFWYRQDPGLGLRLIYFSYDVKMKEKGDIPEGYSVSREKKERFSLILESASTNQTSMYLCASIAPAKNIQYFGAGTRLSVL.

On this clonotype: Being one base from a much bigger clone, this may be a read error. The CDR3 sequence is CASRTGPYYGYTF. In nucleotides, the CDR3 is TGCGCCAGCAGGACAGGCCCGTACTATGGCTACACCTTC. The chain carries TRBV5-1 and TRBJ1-2; weak D call: TRBD1 (6 bases). This CDR3 is built from 13 residues. Trimming took off 5 bases at V and 3 bases at J, with 11 bases between the two ends. Germline CDR1 reads SGHRS; CDR2 reads YFSETQ.

A word on this clonotype: One end of the junction is discordant with germline, which a read error may explain. The V and J genes are TRBV6-2 or TRBV6-3 and TRBJ2-7; TRBD2 matches at 7 bases. Germline CDR1 is MNHEY and CDR2 is SVGEGT. The CDR3 is 14 amino acids. The CDR3, as DNA: TGTGACAACAGTTACTCGCGGGAGTCCTACGAGCAGTACTTT. Translated, it gives CDNSYSRESYEQYF.

This clonotype occurred a few times. The chain joins TRBV28 to TRBJ1-1; TRBD1 might be the D (5 bases). Trimming took 6 bases from V and 1 from J, leaving 18 bases between them. The CDR3 is made up of 16 amino acids. CDR1 and CDR2 (germline): MDHEN, SYDVKM. The CDR3 DNA reads as TGTGCCAGCAGGACACACCTTATCACAGGGAACACTGAAGCTTTCTTT. This sequence encodes CASRTHLITGNTEAFF.

Remarks on this clonotype: The junction does not match germline at one end; this may be a read error. This chain connects TRBV6-5 to TRBJ2-1, with D uncertain. CDR3 length: 14 residues. CDR1 MNHEY and CDR2 SVGAGI come from the germline V gene. CDR3 DNA: TGTGCCAACAGTTACTCGATAGGGAACAATGAGCAGTTCTTC. Translation gives CANSYSIGNNEQFF.

As regards this clonotype: The junction departs from the called germline gene at one end, perhaps through a read error. The chain is built from TRBV12-3 or TRBV12-4 and TRBJ1-1; 7 positions match TRBD1. The CDR3 is 15 residues long. The CDR3: CASRKDRRMNTEDFF. CDR3 coding DNA: TGTGCCAGCAGGAAGGACAGGAGAATGAACACTGAAGATTTCTTC.

A note on this clonotype: A junction boundary mismatches the germline segment, possibly from a read error. CDR3 DNA sequence: TGTGCCAGCAGCTCGCACCCCACCGGGAGGATTTATGAACAGTTCTTC. Its translation: CASSSHPTGRIYEQFF. The rearrangement uses TRBV11-2 and TRBJ2-1, with 7 bases fitting TRBD2. Germline CDR1 SGHAT, CDR2 FQNNGV. The CDR3 runs 16 residues.

This clonotype was detected ten times or more. This rearrangement joins TRBV6-6 to TRBJ2-7; D possibly uses TRBD1 or TRBD2 (5 bases each). Per the germline V gene, CDR1 is MNHNY and CDR2 is SVGAGI (reference sequence). Trimming pared 6 bases from V and 2 bases from J, leaving 14 bases between. This CDR3 region has 14 residues. CDR3 region: CASSPGTPTYEQYF. The DNA of the CDR3 is TGTGCCAGCAGCCCCGGGACGCCGACCTACGAGCAGTACTTC.

This clonotype showed up just a few times. The chain is built from TRBV29-1 and TRBJ1-1; TRBD1 is a possible D gene (6 bases). The germline CDR1 and CDR2 sequences are SQVTM and ANQGSEA. The CDR3 consists of 12 residues. Trimming stripped 6 bases from V and 8 bases from J, with 16 bases between. CDR3 amino acids: CSVNTGRVEAFF. For the CDR3, the DNA is TGCAGCGTCAACACAGGGAGGGTGGAAGCTTTCTTT. Supplemented by reference TRBV29-1 and TRBJ1-1, the full variable domain reads SAVISQKPSRDICQRGTSLTIQCQVDSQVTMMFWYRQQPGQSLTLIATANQGSEATYESGFVIDKFPISRPNLTFSTLTVSNMSPEDSSIYLCSVNTGRVEAFFGQGTRLTVV.

This clonotype was found once. It may be a read error: a sequence one base away is much more abundant. The chain couples TRBV24-1 to TRBJ1-3; D not certain. From germline, CDR1 is KGHDR and CDR2 SFDVKD. The CDR3 is 12 amino acids. In DNA, the CDR3 is TGTGCCACCAGTGAAAACGATAACATCATATATTTT. It yields the protein CATSENDNIIYF.

Worth noting for this clonotype: This clone may be a read error of a much larger clone one base away. J is TRBJ2-3 and V is TRBV24-1; D might be TRBD2 (5 bases). From germline, CDR1 is KGHDR and CDR2 SFDVKD. The CDR3 covers 11 residues. The V end lost 7 bases, the J end lost 13 bases, and 14 bases lay between the germline ends. Here the CDR3 reads CATRVSSGEYF. CDR3 sequence (DNA): TGTGCCACCAGGGTCTCCTCCGGGGAGTATTTT.

This clonotype has more than one count but fewer than ten. This may come from a read error, since a much larger clone is one base off. V and J are TRBV5-6 and TRBJ1-1; unclear D gene. Germline CDR1 reads SGHDT; CDR2 reads YYEEEE. This CDR3 is built from 12 residues. CDR3 nucleotide sequence: TGTGTCAGCAGTTTCTTAGACACTGAAGCTTTCTTT. It codes for CVSSFLDTEAFF.

Note on this clonotype: Since the CDR3 does not end with the conserved phenylalanine or tryptophan, this likely comes from a read error. The chain couples TRBV12-3 or TRBV12-4 to TRBJ2-1; no firm D call. The CDR3 totals 18 residues. This CDR3 reads CTSASTSGDFSSYNEQFL. The CDR3 nucleotides are TGTACCAGCGCCTCTACTTCCGGTGATTTTAGCTCCTACAATGAGCAGTTCCTC.

Note on this clonotype: A clone one base away is much larger, so this may be a read error. The V and J genes are TRBV2 and TRBJ2-1; D is perhaps TRBD2 (5 bases). Germline CDR1 SNHLY, CDR2 FYNNEI. This CDR3 region has 14 residues. CDR3 DNA: TGTGCCAGCAATGGAGGAGACTGGAAGAATGAGCAGTTATTC. Its protein product is CASNGGDWKNEQLF.

The chain combines TRBV20-1 with TRBJ1-1, with D unclear. The CDR3 extends over 14 amino acids. Trimming cost V 8 bases and J 5 bases, with 21 bases left between them. CDR1 and CDR2 (germline): DFQATT, SNEGSKA (reference sequence). In DNA, the CDR3 is TGCAGTACTCTGGGCTCAGATACAAAGACTGAAGCTTTCTTT. This sequence encodes CSTLGSDTKTEAFF.

CDR3 sequence: CASSHTTCGEIETQYF. The CDR3 DNA reads as TGCGCCAGCAGCCACACGACATGTGGGGAAATAGAGACCCAGTACTTC. The rearrangement joins TRBV4-1 to TRBJ2-5; no clear D. Germline V gene data show CDR1 as MGHRA and CDR2 as YSYEKL. The CDR3 extends over 16 amino acids. Deletions cut 3 bases from V and 4 bases from J, with 18 bases between.

About this clonotype itself: A read error may produce the germline difference seen at one junction end. This rearrangement joins TRBV13 to TRBJ2-3; TRBD1 is a possible D gene (6 bases). This CDR3 spans 15 amino acids. In germline, CDR1 is PRHDT, CDR2 FYEKMQ (reference sequence). CDR3 protein: CASSLGSWGPDAQYF. The CDR3 DNA sequence: TGTGCCAGCAGCTTAGGCAGCTGGGGGCCAGATGCGCAATATTTT. Combining the CDR3 with reference TRBV13 and TRBJ2-3 gives the whole variable domain AAGVIQSPRHLIKEKRETATLKCYPIPRHDTVYWYQQGPGQDPQFLISFYEKMQSDKGSIPDRFSAQQFSDYHSELNMSSLELGDSALYFCASSLGSWGPDAQYFGPGTRLTVL.

This clonotype was seen at least ten times. The CDR3 is CASSLGQGAGQPQHF. The CDR3 DNA reads TGCGCCAGCAGCTTGGGGCAGGGGGCAGGTCAGCCCCAGCATTTT. The rearrangement joins TRBV5-1 to TRBJ1-5; TRBD1 aligns across 8 bases. J was trimmed by 6 bases and V by 0 bases; bases with no gene match: 5. CDR3 length: 15 residues. The germline gives CDR1 SGHRS, CDR2 YFSETQ.